The present T cell receptor beta chain was sequenced within a study of beta chain features in type 1 diabetes. At the level of the study: Healthy donors and patients had similar age, gender and cell yields.

Researchers reported sorting CD4+ naive, central memory, regulatory and stem cell-like memory cells via CD45RO/CCR7/CD25/CD127/CD95/CD27. Expressed TCRB transcripts were sequenced, since all the RNA that had been isolated was reverse transcribed. Measured with immunoSEQ multiplex PCR; TCRdb has only the in-frame clones, and not every one. The sample has hundreds of thousands of clones, around 68% seen once; the top ten hold almost 0.055%. Germline V gives CDR1 SGHTA, CDR2 FQGNSA. Unmatched junction bases numbered 5, after V lost 2 bases and J lost 2 bases. The CDR3 is made up of 16 amino acids. This clone was seen just once.

The source of this sequence is a man aged 25-40 years in good health. The V call is TRBV7-2, the J call TRBJ2-3; 9 nucleotides align to TRBD2. Sample: naive CD4+ T cells from blood. CDR3 nucleotide sequence: TGTGCCAGCAGCTTACACGCTAGCGGGGCCACAGATACGCAGTATTTT. It yields the protein CASSLHASGATDTQYF.